This T cell receptor (beta chain) was obtained from a study of shared clonotypes between healthy human individuals. Study-wide context: There were three CD4 naive, three CD4 memory, two CD8 naive and one CD8 memory plates per donor.

Note on this clone: As yet, its antigen is unknown.

The trim removed 4 bases at V and 3 bases at J, leaving 5 bases unmatched. Germline V gene lookup returns CDR1 LGHNA and CDR2 YNFKEQ. The CDR3 totals 14 residues. The naive CD8 fraction comprised CD45RO-negative cells positively selected for CCR7 and excluded terminally differentiated effector memory CD45RA+ cells. General study results and limits: Clonotypes which were not shared had lower generation probabilities than clonotypes that all four donors shared. Large depth notwithstanding, sorted-subset sequencing proved incomplete by rarefaction.

In the source study's methods: With immunoSEQ giving junction-only sequences and no quality scores, filtering differed. The method was immunoSEQ multiplex PCR; TCRdb's version includes in-frame clones alone and lacks a portion of them. V and J calls and clone size are given by that table; D and trimming were obtained from the DNA. The sample comprises about 1.9 million clones, 80% to 95% of which are singletons, and more than 1.5% rests with the top ten. The sequenced sample consisted of naive CD8+ T cells from PBMCs. This clonotype was sampled from a man aged 18 to 29 in good health. Some clones in this sample may be carry-over from other donors' samples. The chain has TRBV4-2 and TRBJ2-7; 8 bases agree with TRBD1. CDR3 sequence: CASSLRQGIYEQYF. DNA of the CDR3: TGTGCCAGCAGCCTCCGACAGGGGATCTACGAGCAGTACTTC.